This record concerns one T cell receptor (beta chain) sequence. Study processing details: It was from reference gene primer amplification that nucleated cell counts were estimated. TCRdb keeps only in-frame clones here, not all; method: immunoSEQ multiplex PCR. V, J and clone size are those of that table, while D and trimming were read from the DNA. The repertoire holds more than 110,000 clones, with roughly 89% as singletons. The sample belongs to a study of blood T cell repertoires in COVID-19. At the level of the study: Researchers got acute and convalescent COVID-19 samples from the United States, Italy and Spain. In each case, the material was cDNA or gDNA derived from T cells, B-cell-depleted T cells, or PBMCs.

This CDR3 comprises 14 residues. Deletions cut 7 bases from V and 3 bases from J, with 16 bases between. The germline gives CDR1 MDHEN, CDR2 SYDVKM. Sequencing was done on a sample of peripheral blood. This sequence originates from a woman in her thirties or forties with acute or convalescent COVID-19. V usage is TRBV28 and J usage is TRBJ2-7; D possibly corresponds to TRBD1 (7 bases). CDR3 sequence (DNA): TGTGCCAGCAAAGACGGGGGACAGAGCTACGAGCAGTACTTC. Translating it yields CASKDGGQSYEQYF.